This record looks at one T cell receptor (beta chain) sequence and its context. Its specificity is not known. These data originate in a study of spatial heterogeneity in lung cancer. Study-wide context: A unique TCR and UMI combination showed up more than ten times in raw reads, on average. Study results and caveats: How many expanded intratumoral alpha and beta TCRs were present tracked the tumor mutation count, which was a count of nonsynonymous mutations. Ubiquitous expanded TCR counts tracked ubiquitous nonsynonymous mutations, and regional counts tracked regional ones.

Time point given: sample taken at primary tumor resection. The cohort: approximately 66 early-stage, untreated non-small cell lung cancer patients. Without sorting, whole RNA was sequenced from tumor, nontumor lung or frozen PBMC. The trim removed 0 bases at V and 4 bases at J, leaving 6 bases unmatched. The CDR3 consists of 15 residues. From germline, CDR1 is DFQATT and CDR2 SNEGSKA (reference sequence). TCRdb processed the 5' RACE reads anew with MiXCR; each CDR3 protein has one entry. Found here are roughly 9,600 distinct CDR3 sequences, roughly 6.3% of them singletons; the top ten hold around 27%.

This receptor was taken from a male donor with early-stage non-small cell lung cancer. The sample in question was lung tumor tissue, obtained at surgery. The chain uses TRBV20-1 and TRBJ2-5, with 9 bases lining up with TRBD1. This CDR3 is CSARDVRQGGETQYF. CDR3 sequence (DNA): TGCAGTGCTAGAGATGTCCGACAGGGGGGAGAGACCCAGTACTTC.